The clone carrying this TCR beta chain was seen ten or more times. The antigen is not known. This entry is derived from a study of regulatory T cells in long-lasting Graves disease. Relying on iRepertoire HTBI primers and Arm-PCR of CDR3 regions, the team built TCR beta libraries. Using its own MiXCR run on the multiplex PCR reads, TCRdb lists one record per CDR3 protein. The table includes roughly 530,000 distinct CDR3 sequences, 16% detected once. The CDR3 is 13 residues long. V was pared by 5 bases and J by 4 bases, with 11 bases between. Germline V gives CDR1 MNHEY, CDR2 SVGEGT. Study-wide findings and caveats: Peripheral blood was the sole material, not thyroid tissue.

Stated time point: newly diagnosed GD, antithyroid drugs for less than 3 months. Extracted RNA from PBMCs served as the source of the TCR library. The patients were enrolled through endocrinology in Xi'an, China. These records were also assigned to another study, of T cells in Graves' hyperthyroidism and ophthalmopathy.

J is TRBJ1-1 and V is TRBV6-2 or TRBV6-3, with D hard to call. The receptor's source is a woman aged 35-65 years with Graves disease. The source was peripheral blood mononuclear cells (PBMCs), collected at new diagnosis, from a patient treated with antithyroid drugs. DNA of the CDR3: TGTGCCAGCAGTATCGGTTGGATCACTGAAGCTTTCTTT. Translating gives CASSIGWITEAFF.